The 5 T cell receptor beta chains in this list originate from one sample, sequenced in a study of Tregs in tolerant kidney transplant recipients. Produced via immunoSEQ multiplex PCR; TCRdb's table is partial and in-frame only. The sample shows tens of thousands of clones, about four fifths of them seen only once. Sequencing was done on a sample of CD4+ T cells from blood. The receptors originated from a human donor in good health.

This chain connects TRBV4-3 to TRBJ2-6; 7 nucleotides match TRBD1. The CDR3 spans 20 residues. V lost 1 base and J lost 1; bases outside the gene matches: 13. Looked up from germline, CDR1 is LGHNA and CDR2 is YSLEER. As DNA, the CDR3 is TGCGCCAGCAGCCAAGTTCCTCACCGGACAGGTGGGTCTGGGGCCAACGTCCTGACTTTC. It is translated as CASSQVPHRTGGSGANVLTF.

The chain joins TRBV5-4 to TRBJ2-6; possible D gene TRBD2, 6 bases. Germline values: CDR1 SGHNT, CDR2 YYREEE (reference sequence). Trimming stripped 2 bases from V and 0 bases from J, with 6 bases between. This CDR3 comprises 15 residues. The CDR3 region is CASSFGSSGANVLTF. CDR3 sequence (DNA): TGTGCCAGCAGCTTCGGGAGCTCTGGGGCCAACGTCCTGACTTTC.

This chain uses TRBV19 with TRBJ2-7; 10 nucleotides agree with TRBD1. Germline V gene sequence: CDR1 LNHDA, CDR2 SQIVND (reference sequence). The V segment lost 3 bases and the J segment 2 bases; nucleotides outside the gene matches: 4. The CDR3 sequence is 15 residues long. The CDR3 spells CASSMGGQGTYEQYF. As DNA, the CDR3 is TGTGCCAGTAGTATGGGGGGACAGGGGACCTACGAGCAGTACTTC. Supplemented by reference TRBV19 and TRBJ2-7, the full variable domain reads DGGITQSPKYLFRKEGQNVTLSCEQNLNHDAMYWYRQDPGQGLRLIYYSQIVNDFQKGDIAEGYSVSREKKESFPLTVTSAQKNPTAFYLCASSMGGQGTYEQYFGPGTRLTVT.

The CDR3 DNA reads as TGTGCCAGCAGCTGGGACAGGGAAGGCTACACCTTC. Translating it yields CASSWDREGYTF. V and J are TRBV5-4 and TRBJ1-2; 9 positions agree with TRBD1. The V gene end was trimmed by 3 bases and the J gene end by 8 bases; junction bases not matched to a gene: 2. CDR1 is SGHNT and CDR2 is YYREEE in the germline V gene (reference sequence). This CDR3 spans 12 amino acids.

The table lists this clone with a count of one. This chain links TRBV27 with TRBJ2-1; D not certain. The CDR3 sequence is 14 residues long. The germline V and J ends were trimmed by 4 bases and 3 bases, with 10 bases remaining between them. CDR1 and CDR2 (germline): MNHEY, SMNVEV (reference sequence). The CDR3 bases are TGTGCCAGCAGTTCCGGGTGGGTCTACAATGAGCAGTTCTTC. Amino acid sequence: CASSSGWVYNEQFF.